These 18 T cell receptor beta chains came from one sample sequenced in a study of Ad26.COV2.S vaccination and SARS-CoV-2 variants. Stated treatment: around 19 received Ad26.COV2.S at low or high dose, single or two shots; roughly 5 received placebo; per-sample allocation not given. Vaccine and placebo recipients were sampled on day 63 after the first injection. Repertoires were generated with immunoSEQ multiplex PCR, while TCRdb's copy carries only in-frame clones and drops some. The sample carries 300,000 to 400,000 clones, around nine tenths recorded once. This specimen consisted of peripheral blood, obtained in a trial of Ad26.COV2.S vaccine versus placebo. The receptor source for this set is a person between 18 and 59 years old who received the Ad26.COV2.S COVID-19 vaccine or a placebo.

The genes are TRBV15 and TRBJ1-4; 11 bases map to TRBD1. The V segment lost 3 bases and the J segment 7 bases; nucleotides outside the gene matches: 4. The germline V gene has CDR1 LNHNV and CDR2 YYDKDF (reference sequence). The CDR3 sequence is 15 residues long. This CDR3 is CATSRGDRGIEKLFF. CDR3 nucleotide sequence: TGTGCCACCAGCAGGGGGGACAGGGGGATTGAAAAACTGTTTTTT.

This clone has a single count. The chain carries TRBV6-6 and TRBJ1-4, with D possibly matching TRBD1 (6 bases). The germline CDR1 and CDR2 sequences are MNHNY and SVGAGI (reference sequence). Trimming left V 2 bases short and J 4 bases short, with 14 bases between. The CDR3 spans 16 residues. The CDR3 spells CASSYGPDRFNEKLFF. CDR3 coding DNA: TGTGCCAGCAGTTACGGACCGGACAGATTTAATGAAAAACTGTTTTTT.

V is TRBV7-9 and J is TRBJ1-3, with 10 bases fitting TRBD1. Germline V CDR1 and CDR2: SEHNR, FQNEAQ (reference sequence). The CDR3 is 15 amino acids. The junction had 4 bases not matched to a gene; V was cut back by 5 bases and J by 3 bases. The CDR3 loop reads CASSQGTGVGNTIYF. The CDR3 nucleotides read TGTGCCAGCAGCCAAGGGACAGGGGTTGGAAACACCATATATTTT.

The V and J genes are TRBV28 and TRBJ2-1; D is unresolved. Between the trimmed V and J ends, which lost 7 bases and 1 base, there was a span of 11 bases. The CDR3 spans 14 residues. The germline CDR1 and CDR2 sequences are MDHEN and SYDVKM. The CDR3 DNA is TGTGCCAGCATGGTTTTAGGTTCCTACAATGAGCAGTTCTTC. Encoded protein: CASMVLGSYNEQFF.

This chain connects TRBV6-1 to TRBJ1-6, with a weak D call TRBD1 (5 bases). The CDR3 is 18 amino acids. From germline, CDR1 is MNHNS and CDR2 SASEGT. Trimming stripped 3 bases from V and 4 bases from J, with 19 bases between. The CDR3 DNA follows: TGTGCCAGCAGTGATGTAAGGGGTTGGGGTGTTTATAATTCACCCCTCCACTTT. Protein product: CASSDVRGWGVYNSPLHF.

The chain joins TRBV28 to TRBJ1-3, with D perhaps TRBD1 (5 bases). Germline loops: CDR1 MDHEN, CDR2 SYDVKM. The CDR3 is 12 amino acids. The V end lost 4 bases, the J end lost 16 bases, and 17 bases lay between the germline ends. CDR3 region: CASSSGGFEGYF. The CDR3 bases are TGTGCCAGCAGTTCGGGAGGCTTTGAGGGGTATTTT.

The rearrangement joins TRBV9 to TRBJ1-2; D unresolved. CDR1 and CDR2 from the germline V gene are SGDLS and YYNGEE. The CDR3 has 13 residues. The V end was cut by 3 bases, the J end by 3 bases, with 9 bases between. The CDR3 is CASSAQVYYGYTF. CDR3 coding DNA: TGTGCCAGCAGCGCCCAGGTATACTATGGCTACACCTTC.

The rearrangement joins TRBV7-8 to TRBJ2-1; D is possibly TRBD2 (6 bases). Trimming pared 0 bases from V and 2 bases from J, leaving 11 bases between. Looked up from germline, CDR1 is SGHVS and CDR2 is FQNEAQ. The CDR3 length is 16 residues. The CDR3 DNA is TGTGCCAGCAGCTTAGCTGTTCGCGGGACCTACAATGAGCAGTTCTTC. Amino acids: CASSLAVRGTYNEQFF.

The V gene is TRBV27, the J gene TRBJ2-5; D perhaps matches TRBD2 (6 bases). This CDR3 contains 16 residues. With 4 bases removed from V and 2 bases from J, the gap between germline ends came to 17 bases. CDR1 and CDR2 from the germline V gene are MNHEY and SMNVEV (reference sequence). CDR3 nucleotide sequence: TGTGCCAGCAGTTCCCTAAGGCGGGGCGCTCAAGAGACCCAGTACTTC. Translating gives CASSSLRRGAQETQYF.

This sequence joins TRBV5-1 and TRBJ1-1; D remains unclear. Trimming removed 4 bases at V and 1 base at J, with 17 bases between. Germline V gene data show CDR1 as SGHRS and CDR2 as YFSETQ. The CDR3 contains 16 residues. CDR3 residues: CASSPGEGSKNTEAFF. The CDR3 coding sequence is TGCGCCAGCAGCCCGGGTGAAGGCAGCAAGAACACTGAAGCTTTCTTT.

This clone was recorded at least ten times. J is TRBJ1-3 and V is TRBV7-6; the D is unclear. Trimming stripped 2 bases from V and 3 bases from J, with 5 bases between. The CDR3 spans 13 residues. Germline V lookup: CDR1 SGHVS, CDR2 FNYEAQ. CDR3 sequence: CASSLIRGNTIYF. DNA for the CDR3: TGTGCCAGCAGCTTAATCCGTGGAAACACCATATATTTT.

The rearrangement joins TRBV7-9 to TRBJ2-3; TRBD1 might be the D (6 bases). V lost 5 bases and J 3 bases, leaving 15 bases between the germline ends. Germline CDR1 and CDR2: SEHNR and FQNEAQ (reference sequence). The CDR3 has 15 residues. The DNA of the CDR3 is TGTGCCAGCAGCCCGGCCAGGGGCAGAACAGATACGCAGTATTTT. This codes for CASSPARGRTDTQYF.

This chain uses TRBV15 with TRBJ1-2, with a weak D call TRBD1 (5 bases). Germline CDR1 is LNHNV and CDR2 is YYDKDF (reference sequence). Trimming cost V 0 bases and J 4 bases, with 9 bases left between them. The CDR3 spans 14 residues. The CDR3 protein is CATSRDTRGYGYTF. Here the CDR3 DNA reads TGTGCCACCAGCAGAGATACGAGGGGCTATGGCTACACCTTC.

The CDR3 sequence is CASSEEGGTYNEQFF. CDR3 nucleotides: TGTGCCAGCAGTGAAGAGGGGGGGACCTACAATGAGCAGTTCTTC. This chain connects TRBV2 to TRBJ2-1; D possibly corresponds to TRBD2 (7 bases). CDR3 length equals 15 residues. V lost 1 base and J lost 2, with 9 bases in between. CDR1 is SNHLY, CDR2 FYNNEI, per germline.

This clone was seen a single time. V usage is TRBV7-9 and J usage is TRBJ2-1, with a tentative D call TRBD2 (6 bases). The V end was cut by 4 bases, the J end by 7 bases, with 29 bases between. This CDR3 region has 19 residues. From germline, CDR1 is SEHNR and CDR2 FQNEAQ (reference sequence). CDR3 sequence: CASSSRRMAGTPSGNEQFF. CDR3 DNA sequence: TGTGCCAGCAGCTCCCGGAGGATGGCGGGGACCCCATCGGGTAATGAGCAGTTCTTC.

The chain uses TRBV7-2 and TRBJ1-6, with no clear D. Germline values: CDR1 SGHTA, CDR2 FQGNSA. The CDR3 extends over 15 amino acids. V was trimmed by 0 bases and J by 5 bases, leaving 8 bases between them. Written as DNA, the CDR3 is TGTGCCAGCAGCTTAGCGGTAGGGAATAATTCACCCCTCCACTTT. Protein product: CASSLAVGNNSPLHF.

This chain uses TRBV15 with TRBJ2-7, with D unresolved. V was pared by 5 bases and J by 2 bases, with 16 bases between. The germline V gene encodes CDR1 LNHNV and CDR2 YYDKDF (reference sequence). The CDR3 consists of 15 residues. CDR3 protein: CATSAGPIETYEQYF. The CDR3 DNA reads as TGTGCCACCAGCGCCGGCCCAATCGAAACCTACGAGCAGTACTTC.

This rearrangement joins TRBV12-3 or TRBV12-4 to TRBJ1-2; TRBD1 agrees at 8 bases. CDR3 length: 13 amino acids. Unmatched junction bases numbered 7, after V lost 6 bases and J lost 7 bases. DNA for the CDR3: TGTGCCAGCAGGAAGACAGGGGCCTTTGGCTACACCTTC. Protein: CASRKTGAFGYTF.